What follows is one TCR beta chain and its context. This sample is part of a study of blood T cell repertoires in COVID-19. Authors' data handling: Estimation of nucleated cell counts was performed using reference gene primer amplification. Produced via immunoSEQ multiplex PCR; TCRdb's table is partial and in-frame only. D and trimming come from the DNA, and the V and J calls and clone size come from that table. The top ten hold under 11% of the sample, which has 200,000 to 250,000 clones, about 82% seen once. Germline-derived CDR1 and CDR2 are LNHDA and SQIVND (reference sequence). With 3 bases clipped from V and 3 bases from J, the junction kept 7 bases outside the gene matches. The CDR3 length is 16 residues.

Sequencing was done on a sample of peripheral blood. This TCR was sampled from a woman older than 75 with acute or convalescent COVID-19. The chain is built from TRBV19 and TRBJ2-1; 8 bases are shared with TRBD1. This CDR3 is CASSIPQGDGYNEQFF. CDR3 DNA sequence: TGTGCCAGTAGTATTCCACAGGGGGACGGCTACAATGAGCAGTTCTTC.